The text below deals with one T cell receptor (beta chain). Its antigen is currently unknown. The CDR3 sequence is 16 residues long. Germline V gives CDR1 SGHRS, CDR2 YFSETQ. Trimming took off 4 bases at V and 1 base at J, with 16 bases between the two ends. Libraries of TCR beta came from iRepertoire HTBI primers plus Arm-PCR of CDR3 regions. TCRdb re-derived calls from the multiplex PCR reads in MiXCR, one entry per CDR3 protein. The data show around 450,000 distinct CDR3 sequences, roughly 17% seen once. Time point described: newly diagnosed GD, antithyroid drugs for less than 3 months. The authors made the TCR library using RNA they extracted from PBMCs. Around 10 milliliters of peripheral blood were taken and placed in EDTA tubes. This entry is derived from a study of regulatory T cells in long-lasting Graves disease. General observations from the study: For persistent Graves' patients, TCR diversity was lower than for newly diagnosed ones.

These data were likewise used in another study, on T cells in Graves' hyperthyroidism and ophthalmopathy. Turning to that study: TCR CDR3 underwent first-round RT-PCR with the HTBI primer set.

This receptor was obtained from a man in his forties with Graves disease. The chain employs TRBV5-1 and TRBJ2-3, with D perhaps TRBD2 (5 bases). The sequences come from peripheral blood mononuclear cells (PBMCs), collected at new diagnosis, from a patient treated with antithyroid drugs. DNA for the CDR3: TGCGCCAGCAGCGTCAATACGCCCGGGGGCACAGATACGCAGTATTTT. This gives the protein CASSVNTPGGTDTQYF.